This T cell receptor beta chain was sequenced for a study of graft-versus-host responses after intestinal transplantation. The assay was immunoSEQ multiplex PCR, and TCRdb's table has in-frame clones only and misses some. Among about 10,000 clones listed, 90% to 95% were seen once. The CDR3 loop spans 14 amino acids. V was clipped by 3 bases and J by 4 bases; unmatched bases: 3. Germline assignment: CDR1 MDHEN and CDR2 SYDVKM. The V call is TRBV28, the J call TRBJ2-7; 10 bases are shared with TRBD1. Specimen: bone marrow, collected roughly 540 days after intestinal transplantation. This TCR was recovered from a human patient who received an intestinal transplant, so some T cells may come from the graft donor. This chain's CDR3 is CASSFGTGAYEQYF. Written as DNA, the CDR3 is TGTGCCAGCAGTTTCGGGACAGGGGCTTACGAGCAGTACTTC.